This T cell receptor (beta chain) comes out of a study of shared clonotypes between healthy human individuals (dated by TCRdb to 2019 to 2021). Broadly, across the study: A few men and a couple of women, aged 18 to 49 years, made up the cohort. To estimate repertoire size and how much clonotype sharing occurs between individuals, the study deeply sequenced the blood TCR repertoires of about five healthy adults. To increase sequencing depth and limit assay-specific biases, different laboratories used diverse techniques to prepare libraries and sequence TCR repertoires. For each donor, three plates each were used for CD4 naive and CD4 memory, two plates were used for CD8 naive, and one plate was used for CD8 memory. Between about 0.8 and 9 billion PBMCs per donor were obtained by leukapheresis. Overall study results and their limits: Pairwise subsampling led to the expectation that sequencing depth would affect the degree of clonotype sharing among donors. Sampling was limited to blood, and TCR repertoires in tissue likely differ from TCR repertoires in blood. Compared with non-shared clonotypes, the clonotypes found in all four sorted-subset donors had higher generation probabilities. Because the study included a small number of donors, the genetic and exposure-history diversity represented was limited. Larger estimated clonotype richness was generally found for naive subsets than for memory subsets. Rarefaction of sorted-subset datasets indicated incomplete sequencing despite the large sequencing depth. Sharing across a few donors was observed for around 5% of naive CD4, over 3% of naive CD8, about 2.3% of memory CD4, and about 0.38% of memory CD8 clonotypes.

The donors were healthy, HIV-negative adults with no recently reported acute infections or vaccinations. Every donor was a Caucasian adult living in Nashville, Tennessee, USA. CD4+ T cells were enriched through magnetic negative selection, after which naive cells were positively selected on CD45RA and the remaining negative fraction served as the memory subset. After blood collection by leukapheresis, PBMCs were isolated using Ficoll-Histopaque density gradient centrifugation and then cryopreserved in the vapor phase of liquid nitrogen. Purity and quantity of every magnetically sorted T cell population were checked by analytical flow cytometry. Genomic DNA was isolated from every sorted fraction and measured by UV absorbance on a Nanodrop 2000c. CDR1 and CDR2 are read off the germline V gene as SNHLY and FYNNEI. The CDR3 contains 15 residues, cysteine and phenylalanine counted. Kept here is only the CDR3 DNA, which spans 45 bases and is read in frame from base 1. Germline trimming amounts to 4 bases on V and 1 base on J, with 0 as the count of junction bases outside the gene matches.

Turning to this clone: Which antigen it targets is not known. No base qualities exist here, and no much larger clone lies one base off it.

TCR CDR3 regions were amplified from genomic DNA by multiplex PCR using the deep immunoSEQ assay. Extracted genomic DNA from each cell subset was distributed evenly across all wells of several immunoSEQ 96-well plates, and each plate was treated as a replicate. For sorted subsets, approximately 0.2 ug of genomic DNA, equivalent to some 30,000 T cell genomes, went into each replicate PCR. The purified libraries were quantified using a Qubit 3.0 fluorometer, sized with a Bioanalyzer 2100, and then quantified again using the KAPA Library Quantification kit. A separate single-read 150-cycle Illumina NextSeq 550 flow cell was used to sequence each immunoSEQ 96-well plate. In the source study's methods: The immunoSEQ output contained only junctional sequences without quality scores, so filtering could not match that applied to full-length reads. Sequences were annotated with PyIR, a Python wrapper for IgBLAST v1.9, using IMGT germline references to assign V/J genes and CDR3. Reads with weak V/J assignments (E-value above 1e-6), missing CDR3, stop codons, out-of-frame junctions, or ambiguous translated residues were removed. A V3J clonotype was defined by an identical inferred V gene, J gene, and CDR3 amino acid sequence. The percentage overlap between two repertoires was calculated by dividing the number of shared unique clonotypes by the size of the smaller repertoire. Three approaches were used to assess repertoire richness: RTK rarefaction, the Chao1 estimator, and Recon v2.1 estimates of unobserved clonotypes. Generation probabilities were computed with OLGA for all TCRbeta clonotypes obtained by the gDNA method from several donors. TCRdb took over this immuneACCESS table, retaining in-frame rearrangements with V and J assigned. Such tables are incomplete; in checked studies, under half of the missing clones stem from an unresolved V gene, and the remainder is unexplained. V, J and clone size are taken as reported in that table, and D and trimming were inferred from the DNA itself. Within this sample are around 2.3 million clones, with 90% to 96% of them counted one time only. The top ten constitute over 0.1% of the sample.

This clonotype was sampled from a man aged 18 to 35 in good health. The chain is assembled from TRBV2 and TRBJ2-3, with TRBD2 matching 12 junction bases. Specimen: naive CD4+ T cells sorted from blood. This sample's cell subset or site label indicates: CD45RA+ positively selected. Here is the DNA: TGTGCCAGCAGTGGGACTAGCGGGGGCACAGATACGCAGTATTTT. Its translation reads: CASSGTSGGTDTQYF.